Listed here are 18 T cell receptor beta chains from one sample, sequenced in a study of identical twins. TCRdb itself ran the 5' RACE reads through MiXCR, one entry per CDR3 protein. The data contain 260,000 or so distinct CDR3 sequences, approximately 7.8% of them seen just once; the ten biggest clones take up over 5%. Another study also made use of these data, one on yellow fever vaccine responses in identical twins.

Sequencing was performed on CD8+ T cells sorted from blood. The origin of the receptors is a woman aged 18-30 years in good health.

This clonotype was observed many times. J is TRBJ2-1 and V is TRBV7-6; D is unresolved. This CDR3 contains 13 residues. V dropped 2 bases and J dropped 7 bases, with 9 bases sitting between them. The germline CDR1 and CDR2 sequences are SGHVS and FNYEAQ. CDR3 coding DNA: TGTGCCAGCAGCTTAAGCAGGTCAAATGAGCAGTTCTTC. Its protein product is CASSLSRSNEQFF.

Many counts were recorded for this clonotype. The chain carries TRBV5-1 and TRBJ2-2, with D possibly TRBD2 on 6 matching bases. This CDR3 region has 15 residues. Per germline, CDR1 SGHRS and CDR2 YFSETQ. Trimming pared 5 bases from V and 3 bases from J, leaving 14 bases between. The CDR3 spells CASSLTSADTGELFF. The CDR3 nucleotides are TGCGCCAGCAGTCTGACTAGTGCCGACACCGGGGAGCTGTTTTTT.

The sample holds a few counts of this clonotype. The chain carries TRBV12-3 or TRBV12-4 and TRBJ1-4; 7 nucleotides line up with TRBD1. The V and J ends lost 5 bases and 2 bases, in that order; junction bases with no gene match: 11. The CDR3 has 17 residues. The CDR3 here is CASSPQGSGPTNEKLFF. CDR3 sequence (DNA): TGTGCCAGCAGTCCACAGGGGTCCGGCCCGACTAATGAAAAACTGTTTTTT.

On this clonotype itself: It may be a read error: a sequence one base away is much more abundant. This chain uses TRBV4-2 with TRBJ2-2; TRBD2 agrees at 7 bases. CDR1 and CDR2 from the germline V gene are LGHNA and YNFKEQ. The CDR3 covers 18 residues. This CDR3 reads CGSSQVGPTGLFTGELFF. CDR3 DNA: TGTGGCAGCAGCCAAGTTGGCCCCACGGGACTATTCACCGGGGAGCTGTTTTTT.

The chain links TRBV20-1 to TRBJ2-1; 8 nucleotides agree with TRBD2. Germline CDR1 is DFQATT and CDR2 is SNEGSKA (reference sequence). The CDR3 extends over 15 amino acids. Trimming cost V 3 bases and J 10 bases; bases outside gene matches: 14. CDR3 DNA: TGCAGTGCTAGCCAACGGGGGGGCAGTGTTTACGAGCAGTTCTTC. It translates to CSASQRGGSVYEQFF.

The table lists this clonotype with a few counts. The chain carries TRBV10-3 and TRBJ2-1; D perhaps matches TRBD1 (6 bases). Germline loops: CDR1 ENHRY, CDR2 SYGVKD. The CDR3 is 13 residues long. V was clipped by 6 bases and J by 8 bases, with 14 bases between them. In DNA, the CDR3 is TGTGCCATCAGCACCGGGACATATGATGAGCAGTTCTTC. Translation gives CAISTGTYDEQFF.

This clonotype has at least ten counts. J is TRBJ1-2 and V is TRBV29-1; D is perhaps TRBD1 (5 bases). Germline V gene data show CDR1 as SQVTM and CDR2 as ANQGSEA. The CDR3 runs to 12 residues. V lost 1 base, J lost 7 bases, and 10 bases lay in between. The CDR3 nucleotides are TGCAGCGTTGAAGGGGCAGGGTCTGGCTACACCTTC. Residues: CSVEGAGSGYTF.

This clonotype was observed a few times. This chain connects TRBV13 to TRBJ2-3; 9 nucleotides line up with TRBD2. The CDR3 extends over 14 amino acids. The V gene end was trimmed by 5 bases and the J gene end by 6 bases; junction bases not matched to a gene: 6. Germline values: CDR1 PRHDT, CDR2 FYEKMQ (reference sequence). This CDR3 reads CASSRAGGGDTQYF. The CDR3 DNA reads TGTGCCAGCAGCCGAGCGGGGGGAGGGGATACGCAGTATTTT.

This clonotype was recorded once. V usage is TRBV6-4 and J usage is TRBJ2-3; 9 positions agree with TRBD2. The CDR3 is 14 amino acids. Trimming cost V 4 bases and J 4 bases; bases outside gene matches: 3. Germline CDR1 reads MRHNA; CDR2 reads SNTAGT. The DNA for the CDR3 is TGTGCCAGCAGTGGACGCGGGGGGGCAGATACGCAGTATTTT. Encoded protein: CASSGRGGADTQYF.

DNA for the CDR3: TGTGCCAGCAGCGTAGAGGGCAGGGAGAGGGGGGATACGCAGTATTTT. The encoded protein is CASSVEGRERGDTQYF. This chain uses TRBV9 with TRBJ2-3, with a possible D match to TRBD1 (6 bases). V dropped 0 bases and J dropped 6 bases, with 17 bases sitting between them. The CDR3 extends over 16 amino acids. Germline V CDR1 and CDR2: SGDLS, YYNGEE.

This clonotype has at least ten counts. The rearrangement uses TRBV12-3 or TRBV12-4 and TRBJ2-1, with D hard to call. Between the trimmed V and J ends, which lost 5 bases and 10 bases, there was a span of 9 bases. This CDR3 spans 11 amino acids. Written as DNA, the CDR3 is TGTGCCAGCAGTCCCGCAGCGGAGCAGTTCTTC. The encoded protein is CASSPAAEQFF.

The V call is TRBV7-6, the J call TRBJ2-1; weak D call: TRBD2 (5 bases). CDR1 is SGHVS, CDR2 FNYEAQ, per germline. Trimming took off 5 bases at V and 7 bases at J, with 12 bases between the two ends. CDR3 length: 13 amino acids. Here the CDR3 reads CASSRGRINEQFF. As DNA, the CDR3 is TGTGCCAGCAGCCGAGGGCGTATAAATGAGCAGTTCTTC.

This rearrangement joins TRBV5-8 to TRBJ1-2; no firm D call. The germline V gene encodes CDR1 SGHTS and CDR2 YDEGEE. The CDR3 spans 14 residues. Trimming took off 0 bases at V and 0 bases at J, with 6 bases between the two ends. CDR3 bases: TGTGCCAGCAGCTTGGGGGTGGCTAACTATGGCTACACCTTC. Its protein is CASSLGVANYGYTF.

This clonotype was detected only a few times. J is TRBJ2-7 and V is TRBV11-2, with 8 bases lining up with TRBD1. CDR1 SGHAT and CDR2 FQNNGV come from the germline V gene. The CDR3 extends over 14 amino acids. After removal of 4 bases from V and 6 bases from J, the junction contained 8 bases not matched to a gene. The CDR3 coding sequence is TGTGCCAGCAGCTCGGTGAGGACAGGGTTCGAGCAGTACGTC. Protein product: CASSSVRTGFEQYV.

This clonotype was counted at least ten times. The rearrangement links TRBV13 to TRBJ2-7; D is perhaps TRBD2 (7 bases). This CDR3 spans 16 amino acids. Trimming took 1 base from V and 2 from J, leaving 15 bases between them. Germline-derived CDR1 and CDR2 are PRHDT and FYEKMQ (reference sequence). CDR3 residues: CASSLAPGGLAYEQYF. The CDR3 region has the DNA TGTGCCAGCAGCTTAGCCCCCGGGGGGCTGGCCTACGAGCAGTACTTC. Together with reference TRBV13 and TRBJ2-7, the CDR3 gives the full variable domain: AAGVIQSPRHLIKEKRETATLKCYPIPRHDTVYWYQQGPGQDPQFLISFYEKMQSDKGSIPDRFSAQQFSDYHSELNMSSLELGDSALYFCASSLAPGGLAYEQYFGPGTRLTVT.

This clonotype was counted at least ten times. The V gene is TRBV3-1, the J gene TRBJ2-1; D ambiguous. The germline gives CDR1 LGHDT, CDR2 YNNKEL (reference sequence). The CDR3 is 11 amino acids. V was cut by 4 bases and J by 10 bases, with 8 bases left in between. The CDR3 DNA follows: TGTGCCAGCAGCCGGAGTGGCGAGCAGTTCTTC. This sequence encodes CASSRSGEQFF.

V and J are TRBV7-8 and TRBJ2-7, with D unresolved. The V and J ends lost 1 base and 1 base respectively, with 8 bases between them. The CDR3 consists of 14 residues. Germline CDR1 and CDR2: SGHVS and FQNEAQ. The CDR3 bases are TGTGCCAGCAGCTTAGTTGAAGGTTCCTACGAGCAGTACTTC. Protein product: CASSLVEGSYEQYF.

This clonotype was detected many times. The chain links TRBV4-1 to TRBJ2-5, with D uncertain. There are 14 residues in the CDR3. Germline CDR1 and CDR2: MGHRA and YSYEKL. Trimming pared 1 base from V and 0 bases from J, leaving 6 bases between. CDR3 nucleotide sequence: TGCGCCAGCAGCCAAGGGCAGTACCAAGAGACCCAGTACTTC. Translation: CASSQGQYQETQYF.